The T cell receptor beta chain described here comes from a study of T cell responses to AZD1222 COVID-19 vaccine. Across the study: Analysis merged second doses at about 4 or about 12 weeks.

General study results and limits: Donors in the cohort were predominantly white British and more often female, and clonal diversity was possibly underestimated.

In the case of this clone: No antigen is known for it.

Produced via immunoSEQ multiplex PCR; TCRdb's table is partial and in-frame only. This table has about 170,000 clones, roughly nine tenths appearing once. Trimming took 0 bases from V and 5 from J, leaving 5 bases between them. Looked up from germline, CDR1 is SGHTA and CDR2 is FQGNSA. This CDR3 has 13 amino acids. This chain links TRBV7-2 with TRBJ1-5; no firm D call. Sequences were derived from peripheral blood, sampled on day 0 of AZD1222 vaccination. The clonotype originates from an adult in good health. The CDR3 sequence: CASSLALDQPQHF. The CDR3 DNA sequence: TGTGCCAGCAGCTTAGCTCTAGATCAGCCCCAGCATTTT.